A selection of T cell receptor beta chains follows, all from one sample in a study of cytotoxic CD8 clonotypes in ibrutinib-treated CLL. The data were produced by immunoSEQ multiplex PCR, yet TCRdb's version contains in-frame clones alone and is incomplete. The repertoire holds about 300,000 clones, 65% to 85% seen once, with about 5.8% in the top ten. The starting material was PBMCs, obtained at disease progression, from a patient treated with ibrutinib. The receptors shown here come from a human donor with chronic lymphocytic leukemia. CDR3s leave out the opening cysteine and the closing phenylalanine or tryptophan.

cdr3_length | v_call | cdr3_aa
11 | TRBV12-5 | ASGLEVNTEAF
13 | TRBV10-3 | AIRDYRGLNTEAF
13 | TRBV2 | ASSVTGTGANVLT
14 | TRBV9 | ASSVGARSRADTQY
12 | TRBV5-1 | ASSLGDYQETQY
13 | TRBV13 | ASSLGRAGINEQF
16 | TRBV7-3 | ASSLTIGLAGVSNEQF
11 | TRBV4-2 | ASSGGSGYEQY
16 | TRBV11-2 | ASSLVAPDRRSGNTIY
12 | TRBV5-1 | ASSLQRERVEQF
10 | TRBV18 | ASSDRTLTQH
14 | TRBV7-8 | ASSLAGRPANYGYT
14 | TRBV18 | ASSPPGALIGQPQH
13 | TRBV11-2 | ASSLASGNNQPQH
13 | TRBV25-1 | ASSGGTLGNQPQH
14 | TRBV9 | ASSVGVGIAGNTIY
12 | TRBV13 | ASSLGRGNSPLH
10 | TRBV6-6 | ASSYSLRDCS
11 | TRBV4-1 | ASSQGPDYEQY
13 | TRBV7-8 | ASSLSGAGYNEQY
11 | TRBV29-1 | SVEGGPGNTIY
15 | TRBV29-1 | SVGGLAGAKLHNEQF
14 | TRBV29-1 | SVEDRGREGTGELF